The 11 T cell receptor beta chains in this list originate from one sample, sequenced in a study of PD-1 blockade in classical Hodgkin lymphoma. Relapse was seen in all patients after autologous stem cell transplantation, and brentuximab vedotin exposure was variable. Sequenced by immunoSEQ multiplex PCR; TCRdb stores in-frame clones only, minus some. The data show fewer than 110,000 clones, around 89% seen once. Sequenced here: peripheral blood mononuclear cells (PBMCs), sampled before the second cycle of nivolumab. All receptors derive from a human donor with classical Hodgkin lymphoma.

This clone was seen just once. V and J are TRBV6-6 and TRBJ2-3, with a weak D call TRBD2 (5 bases). Looked up from germline, CDR1 is MNHNY and CDR2 is SVGAGI (reference sequence). CDR3 length equals 15 residues. Between the trimmed V and J ends, which lost 0 bases and 1 base, there was a span of 8 bases. For the CDR3, the DNA is TGTGCCAGCAGTTACTCCGGGGTTGGCACAGATACGCAGTATTTT. Translated: CASSYSGVGTDTQYF.

Only one count was recorded for this clone. V usage is TRBV19 and J usage is TRBJ2-1; TRBD2 agrees at 8 bases. The CDR3 runs to 16 residues. V lost 5 bases to trimming and J lost 7 bases; unmatched junction nucleotides: 13. Germline lookup yields CDR1 LNHDA and CDR2 SQIVND (reference sequence). The CDR3 DNA follows: TGTGCCAGTAGTCCCCCGCGAGCGGGGGTTTATAATGAGCAGTTCTTC. This codes for CASSPPRAGVYNEQFF.

This chain links TRBV6-1 with TRBJ1-2; D unresolved. The V and J ends lost 1 base and 2 bases respectively, with 5 bases between them. Germline V gene data show CDR1 as MNHNS and CDR2 as SASEGT. CDR3 size: 13 residues. CDR3 amino acids: CASSEGLNYGYTF. The CDR3 nucleotides are TGTGCCAGCAGTGAAGGCCTGAACTATGGCTACACCTTC.

About this clone itself: One junction end disagrees with the germline gene, perhaps due to a read error. V usage is TRBV7-2 and J usage is TRBJ2-5; 10 bases are a match to TRBD2. CDR1 SGHTA and CDR2 FQGNSA come from the germline V gene. The CDR3 loop spans 11 amino acids. The CDR3 DNA follows: TGTGCCAGCAGCTTCGGACTAGCGGCGGACTTC. Translating it yields CASSFGLAADF.

The chain couples TRBV30 to TRBJ1-1; D unresolved. V was shortened by 0 bases and J by 8 bases, with 10 bases between the two germline ends. This CDR3 region has 12 residues. Per germline, CDR1 GTSNPN and CDR2 SVGIG (reference sequence). CDR3 protein: CAWSVLLGEAFF. DNA for the CDR3: TGTGCCTGGAGTGTACTGTTGGGGGAAGCTTTCTTT.

The CDR3 reads CASGQGQGNTGELFF. In DNA form, the CDR3 reads TGTGCTAGTGGTCAAGGACAGGGGAACACCGGGGAGCTGTTTTTT. V usage is TRBV12-5 and J usage is TRBJ2-2; 8 bases align to TRBD1. Looked up from germline, CDR1 is LGHNT and CDR2 is FRNRAP. The CDR3 loop spans 15 amino acids. Germline trimming cut 5 bases from V and 1 base from J; bases unmatched to any gene: 3.

The chain links TRBV11-2 to TRBJ2-6; maybe TRBD2 (6 bases). Between the trimmed V and J ends, which lost 1 base and 3 bases, there was a span of 13 bases. The CDR3 loop spans 17 amino acids. CDR1 is SGHAT and CDR2 is FQNNGV in the germline V gene. CDR3 in amino acids: CASSLGGAGLGANVLTF. The DNA of the CDR3 is TGTGCCAGCAGCTTAGGAGGGGCGGGGCTTGGGGCCAACGTCCTGACTTTC. Full variable domain (outside the CDR3, taken from reference TRBV11-2 and TRBJ2-6): EAGVAQSPRYKIIEKRQSVAFWCNPISGHATLYWYQQILGQGPKLLIQFQNNGVVDDSQLPKDRFSAERLKGVDSTLKIQPAKLEDSAVYLCASSLGGAGLGANVLTFGAGSRLTVL.

The gene calls are TRBV30 and TRBJ2-6; D gene unclear. V lost 5 bases and J lost 4, with 6 bases in between. The length of the CDR3 is 12 residues. CDR1 and CDR2 from the germline V gene are GTSNPN and SVGIG (reference sequence). The CDR3 protein is CAWGEGANVLTF. The CDR3 nucleotides read TGTGCCTGGGGGGAAGGGGCCAACGTCCTGACTTTC.

J is TRBJ2-3 and V is TRBV11-3; D may be TRBD1 (6 bases). Germline lookup yields CDR1 SGHNT and CDR2 YENEEA. CDR3 length: 14 residues. Trimming left V 5 bases short and J 4 bases short, with 13 bases between. The CDR3 DNA sequence: TGTGCCAGCAGCCCCCGGACAGTCCCAGATACGCAGTATTTT. Protein: CASSPRTVPDTQYF.

The chain joins TRBV2 to TRBJ1-5; D is uncertain. The germline V gene has CDR1 SNHLY and CDR2 FYNNEI. The V end was cut by 8 bases, the J end by 0 bases, with 11 bases between. CDR3 size: 14 residues. For the CDR3, the DNA is TGTGCCAGCGGTACTCTCGATAGCAATCAGCCCCAGCATTTT. This translates into CASGTLDSNQPQHF.

The chain couples TRBV7-6 to TRBJ2-1; a possible D gene is TRBD2 (6 bases). CDR1 is SGHVS, CDR2 FNYEAQ, per germline. Trimming cost V 5 bases and J 10 bases, with 21 bases left between them. This CDR3 has 15 residues. CDR3 DNA: TGTGCCAGCAGCCCCCGCGGGGCCCCTTTACAGGAGCAGTTCTTC. Encoded protein: CASSPRGAPLQEQFF. The variable domain in full, with the rest retrieved from reference TRBV7-6 and TRBJ2-1, is GAGVSQSPRYKVTKRGQDVALRCDPISGHVSLYWYRQALGQGPEFLTYFNYEAQQDKSGLPNDRFSAERPEGSISTLTIQRTEQRDSAMYRCASSPRGAPLQEQFFGPGTRLTVL.